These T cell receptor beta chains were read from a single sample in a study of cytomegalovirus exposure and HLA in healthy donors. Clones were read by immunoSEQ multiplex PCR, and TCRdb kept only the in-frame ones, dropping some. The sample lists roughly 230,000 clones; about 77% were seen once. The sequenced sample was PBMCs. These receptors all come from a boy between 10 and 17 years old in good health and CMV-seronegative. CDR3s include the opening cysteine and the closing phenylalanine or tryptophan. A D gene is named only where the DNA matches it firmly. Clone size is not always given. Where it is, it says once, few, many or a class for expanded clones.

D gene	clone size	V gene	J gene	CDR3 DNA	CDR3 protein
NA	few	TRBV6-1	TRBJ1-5	TGTGCCAGCAGTGAGGCGAGACAAGACAATCAGCCCCAGCATTTT	CASSEARQDNQPQHF
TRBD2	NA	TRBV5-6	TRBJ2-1	TGTGCCAGCAGCCCAACTAGCGGGAGCTCCTACAATGAGCAGTTCTTC	CASSPTSGSSYNEQFF
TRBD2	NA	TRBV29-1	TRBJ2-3	TGCAGCCTACTGGGTGCGGGACTAGCGGGGACGCAGTATTTT	CSLLGAGLAGTQYF
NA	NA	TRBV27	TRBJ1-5	TGTGCCAGCAGCTCAGCACTAAGGCGGGTGGTGAGTCAGCCCCAGCATTTT	CASSSALRRVVSQPQHF
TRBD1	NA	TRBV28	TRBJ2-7	TGTGCCAGCAGTTTTGAGGACAGGGGGGCCTACGAGCAGTACTTC	CASSFEDRGAYEQYF
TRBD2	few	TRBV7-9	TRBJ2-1	TGTGCCAGCAGCGATGCTAGCGGGAGGACGACCTACAATGAGCAGTTCTTC	CASSDASGRTTYNEQFF
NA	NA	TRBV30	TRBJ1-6	TGTGCCTGGACCGCAGGATACAATTCACCCCTCCACTTT	CAWTAGYNSPLHF
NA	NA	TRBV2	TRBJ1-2	TGTGCCAGCAGTTCAGGGTATGGCTACACCTTC	CASSSGYGYTF
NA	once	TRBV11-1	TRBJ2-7	TGTGCCAGCAGCCTGGGACACTTGGGAGAGCAGTACTTC	CASSLGHLGEQYF
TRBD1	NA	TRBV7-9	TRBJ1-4	TGTGCCAGCAGCACGATGACAGGGCGGTTTGTTGAAAAACTGTTTTTT	CASSTMTGRFVEKLFF
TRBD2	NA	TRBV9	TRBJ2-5	TGTGCCAGCAGCCTCCAGACTAGCGGGACGGAGACCCAGTACTTC	CASSLQTSGTETQYF
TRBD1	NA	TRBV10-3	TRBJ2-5	TGTGCCATCAGCCGAACAGGGGGCCAAGGCCAAGAGACCCAGTACTTC	CAISRTGGQGQETQYF
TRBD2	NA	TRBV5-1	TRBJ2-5	TGCGCCAGCAGCCTGCTGGGTACTAGCGGAAAAGAGACCCAGTACTTC	CASSLLGTSGKETQYF
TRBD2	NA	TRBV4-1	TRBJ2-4	TGCGCCAGCAGCCAACCCCCAGCGTCTAGGCTAGCGGGCGGGGCGCAAAACATTCAGTACTTC	CASSQPPASRLAGGAQNIQYF
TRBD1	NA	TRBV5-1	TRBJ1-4	TGCGCCAGCAGCTTAACGACAGGGGGCCTTGAAAAACTGTTTTTT	CASSLTTGGLEKLFF
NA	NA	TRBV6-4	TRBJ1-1	TGTGCCAGCAGTCCTACCACTGACGGGACAAATACTGAAGCTTTCTTT	CASSPTTDGTNTEAFF
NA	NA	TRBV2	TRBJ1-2	TGTGCCAGCAGTGAAGCCCGTTTACAGGTTTCCTATGGCTACACCTTC	CASSEARLQVSYGYTF
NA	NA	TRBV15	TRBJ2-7	TGTGCCACCAGCAATCTAGGCCACAGGGCAACTGACGAGCAGTACTTC	CATSNLGHRATDEQYF
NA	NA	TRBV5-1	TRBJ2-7	TGCGCCAGCAGCCCAACAGGAAGGGATAAGTACGAGCAGTACTTC	CASSPTGRDKYEQYF
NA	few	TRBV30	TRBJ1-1	TGTGCCTGGAGTGTATGGAGGGTGGGTGAAGCTTTCTTT	CAWSVWRVGEAFF
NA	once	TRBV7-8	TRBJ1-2	TGTGCCAGCAGCTTAGCGGGTGGGGGCGCGGGCTACACCTTC	CASSLAGGGAGYTF
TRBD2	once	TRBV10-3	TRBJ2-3	TGTGCCATCAGTGAACAGCTAGCGGGAGCAGATACGCAGTATTTT	CAISEQLAGADTQYF
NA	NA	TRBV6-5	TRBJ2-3	TGTGCCAGCAGTTCCGAGACTAGATCCCTCGCAGATACGCAGTATTTT	CASSSETRSLADTQYF
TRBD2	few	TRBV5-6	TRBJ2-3	TGTGCCAGCATCAAAGGGCTAGCGGGGGTCCGGGATACGCAGTATTTT	CASIKGLAGVRDTQYF
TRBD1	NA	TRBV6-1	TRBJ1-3	TGTGCCAGCAGTGGCCTCCGGGACAGGGGACCCTTAAGTGGAAACACCATATATTTT	CASSGLRDRGPLSGNTIYF
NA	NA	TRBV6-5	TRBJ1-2	TGTGCCAGCAGTAACGCCGGGGGGTCCTATGGCTACACCTTC	CASSNAGGSYGYTF
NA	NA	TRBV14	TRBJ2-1	TGTGCCAGCAGCCAGGGCGGGGGCTACTACAATGAGCAGTTCTTC	CASSQGGGYYNEQFF
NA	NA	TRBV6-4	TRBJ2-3	TGTGCCAGCAGTGTCGGAGATACGCAGTATTTT	CASSVGDTQYF
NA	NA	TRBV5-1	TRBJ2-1	TGCGCCAGCAGCTGGACGGGGGGCCTTGAGCAGTTCTTC	CASSWTGGLEQFF
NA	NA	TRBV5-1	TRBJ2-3	TGCGCCAGCAGCTTGGGGTGGACAGACCTCACAGATACGCAGTATTTT	CASSLGWTDLTDTQYF
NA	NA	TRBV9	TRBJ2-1	TGTGCCAGCAGCGTAGCTCTACAGGTCCACTACAATGAGCAGTTCTTC	CASSVALQVHYNEQFF
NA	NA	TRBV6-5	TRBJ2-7	TGTGCCAGCAGTCCCCTGGGGGGAGACGAGCAGTACTTC	CASSPLGGDEQYF
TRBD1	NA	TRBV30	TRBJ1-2	TGTGCCTGGCAGGGACAGGGTCCCTATGGCTACACCTTC	CAWQGQGPYGYTF
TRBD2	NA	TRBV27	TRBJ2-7	TGTGCCAGCCGTGGAGAAGCGGGATTTCGCGAGCAGTACTTC	CASRGEAGFREQYF
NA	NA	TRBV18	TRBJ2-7	TGTGCCAGCTCACCAGCGGGGCACGAGCAGTACTTC	CASSPAGHEQYF
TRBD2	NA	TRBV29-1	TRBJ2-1	TGCAGCGTTAGGGGGACTAGCGGGATATACAATGAGCAGTTCTTC	CSVRGTSGIYNEQFF
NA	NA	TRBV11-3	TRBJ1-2	TGTGCCAGCAGCTTAGGGCCCCCGGGGTATGGCTACACCTTC	CASSLGPPGYGYTF
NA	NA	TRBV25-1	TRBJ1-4	TGTGCCAGCAGTGGACGGGTTAATGAAAAACTGTTTTTT	CASSGRVNEKLFF
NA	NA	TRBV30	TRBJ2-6	TGTGCCTGGAGTCATCCTAGGACAGACAGCATCTCTGGGGCCAACGTCCTGACTTTC	CAWSHPRTDSISGANVLTF
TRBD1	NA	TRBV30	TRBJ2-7	TGTGCCTGGAGTAAACCGGGACAGGGGACTCACGAGCAGTACTTC	CAWSKPGQGTHEQYF
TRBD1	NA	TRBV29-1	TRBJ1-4	TGCAGCGTTGAAGGGAGACAGGGAGCCTTTGAAAAACTGTTTTTT	CSVEGRQGAFEKLFF
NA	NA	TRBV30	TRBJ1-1	TGTGCCTGGAGAGTGCCTAATCGATTGAACACTGAAGCTTTCTTT	CAWRVPNRLNTEAFF
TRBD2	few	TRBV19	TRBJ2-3	TGTGCCAGTAGTATAGACGGGGGGAACACAGATACGCAGTATTTT	CASSIDGGNTDTQYF